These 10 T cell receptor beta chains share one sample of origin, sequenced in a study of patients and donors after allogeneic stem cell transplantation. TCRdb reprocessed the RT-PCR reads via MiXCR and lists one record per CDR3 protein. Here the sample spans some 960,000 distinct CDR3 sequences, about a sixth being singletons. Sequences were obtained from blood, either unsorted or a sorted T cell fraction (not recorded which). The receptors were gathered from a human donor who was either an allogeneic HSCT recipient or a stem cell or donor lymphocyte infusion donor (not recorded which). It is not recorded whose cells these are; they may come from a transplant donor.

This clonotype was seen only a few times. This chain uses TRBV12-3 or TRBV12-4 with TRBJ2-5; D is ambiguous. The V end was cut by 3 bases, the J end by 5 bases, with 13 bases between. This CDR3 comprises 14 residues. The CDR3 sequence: CASSLGALGETQYF. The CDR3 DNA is TGTGCCAGCAGTTTGGGCGCCCTTGGGGAGACCCAGTACTTC.

The CDR3, as DNA: TGTGCCAGCAGTTTCGTAGCGGGAGGGCCCAGGGCCGGGGAGCTGTTTTTT. It specifies CASSFVAGGPRAGELFF. This chain uses TRBV27 with TRBJ2-2; 11 bases match TRBD2. The CDR3 spans 17 residues. The V segment lost 3 bases and the J segment 6 bases; nucleotides outside the gene matches: 9. Germline V lookup: CDR1 MNHEY, CDR2 SMNVEV (reference sequence).

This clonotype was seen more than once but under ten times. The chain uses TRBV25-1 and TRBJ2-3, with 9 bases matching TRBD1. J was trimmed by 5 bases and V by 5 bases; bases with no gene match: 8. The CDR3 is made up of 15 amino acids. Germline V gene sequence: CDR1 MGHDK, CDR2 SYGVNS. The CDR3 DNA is TGTGCCAGCAGTTCCCACAGGGGGCTTGTAGATACGCAGTATTTT. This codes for CASSSHRGLVDTQYF.

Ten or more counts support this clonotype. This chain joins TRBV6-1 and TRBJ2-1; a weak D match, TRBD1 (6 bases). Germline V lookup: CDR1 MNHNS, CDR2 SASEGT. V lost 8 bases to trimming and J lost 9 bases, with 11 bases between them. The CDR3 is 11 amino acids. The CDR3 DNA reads TGTGCCAGCTGGGAAGGGGGTGAGCAGTTCTTC. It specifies CASWEGGEQFF.

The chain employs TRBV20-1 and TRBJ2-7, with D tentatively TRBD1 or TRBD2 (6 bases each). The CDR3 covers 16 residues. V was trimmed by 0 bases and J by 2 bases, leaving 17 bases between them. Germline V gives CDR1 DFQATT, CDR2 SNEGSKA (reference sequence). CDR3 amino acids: CSARDLWSGEAYEQYF. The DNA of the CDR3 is TGCAGTGCTAGAGATCTCTGGTCAGGGGAGGCCTACGAGCAGTACTTC.

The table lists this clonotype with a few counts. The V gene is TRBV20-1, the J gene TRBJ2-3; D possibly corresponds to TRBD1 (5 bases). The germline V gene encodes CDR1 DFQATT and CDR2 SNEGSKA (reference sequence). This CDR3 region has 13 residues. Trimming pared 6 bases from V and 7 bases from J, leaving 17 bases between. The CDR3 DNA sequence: TGCAGTGCGGTGACAGATTCGGGCAATACGCAGTATTTT. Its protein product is CSAVTDSGNTQYF.

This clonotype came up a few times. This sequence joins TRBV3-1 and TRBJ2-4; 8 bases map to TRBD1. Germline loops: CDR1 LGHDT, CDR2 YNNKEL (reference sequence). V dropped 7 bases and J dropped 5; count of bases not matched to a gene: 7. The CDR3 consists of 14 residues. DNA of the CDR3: TGTGCCAGCACCCGGGACAGGTCGCAAAACATTCAGTACTTC. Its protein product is CASTRDRSQNIQYF.

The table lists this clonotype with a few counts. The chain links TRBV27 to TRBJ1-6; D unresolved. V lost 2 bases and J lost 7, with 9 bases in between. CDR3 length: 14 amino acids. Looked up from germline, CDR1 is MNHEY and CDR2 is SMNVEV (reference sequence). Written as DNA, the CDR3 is TGTGCCAGCAGTTTAAATAGGCAAAATTCACCCCTCCACTTT. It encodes CASSLNRQNSPLHF.

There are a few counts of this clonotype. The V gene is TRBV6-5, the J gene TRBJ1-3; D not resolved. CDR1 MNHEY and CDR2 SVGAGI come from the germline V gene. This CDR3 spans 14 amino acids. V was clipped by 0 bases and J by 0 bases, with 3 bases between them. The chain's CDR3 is CASSYSRSGNTIYF. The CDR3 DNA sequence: TGTGCCAGCAGTTACTCCCGCTCTGGAAACACCATATATTTT.

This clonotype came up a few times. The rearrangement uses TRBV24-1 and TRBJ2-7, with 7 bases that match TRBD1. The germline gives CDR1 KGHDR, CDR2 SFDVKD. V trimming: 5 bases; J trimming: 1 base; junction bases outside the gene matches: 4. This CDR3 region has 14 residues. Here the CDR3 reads CATSGQGPSYEQYF. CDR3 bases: TGTGCCACCAGTGGACAGGGACCATCCTACGAGCAGTACTTC.